This T cell receptor (beta chain) was sequenced in a study of T cell clones after liver transplantation. Study-level background: Without induction therapy, subjects received standard immunosuppression until 12-24 months post-transplant. Notes on the study in general: Post-transplant time points were not standardized, so conclusions are preliminary. Migration into the graft, not deletion, may explain lost graft donor-reactive T cells.

This CDR3 spans 16 amino acids. Unmatched junction bases numbered 8, after V lost 4 bases and J lost 4 bases. Germline V lookup: CDR1 MNHEY, CDR2 SVGAGI. Points on this clone: The antigen remains unidentified.

Sequencing used immunoSEQ multiplex PCR; TCRdb keeps in-frame clones, though not all of them. The table lists about 75,000 clones, around 80% of them singletons. This sequence joins TRBV6-5 and TRBJ2-3; 10 bases fit TRBD2. Specimen: CD4+ T cells from blood, collected around 50 months after liver transplant. The receptor comes from a human patient who received a liver transplant. Some T cells may be provided by the graft donor. The CDR3 DNA reads as TGTGCCAGCAGTTCTAGCGGGGGCCGCTTTGCAGATACGCAGTATTTT. Its protein product is CASSSSGGRFADTQYF.